Presented here are 19 T cell receptor beta chains from one specimen sequenced in a study of shared T cell receptors in the human thymus. Measured with immunoSEQ multiplex PCR; TCRdb has only the in-frame clones, and not every one. The data contain hundreds of thousands of clones, around three quarters of them seen just once; the ten biggest clones take up approximately 0.013%. The data also belong to a second study, concerning human thymus T cells.

The specimen was thymocytes. All receptors derive from a boy under two years old with a congenital heart defect.

The chain employs TRBV9 and TRBJ1-1; 9 nucleotides match TRBD1. The CDR3 has 16 residues. Trimming removed 1 base from V and 2 bases from J; junction bases left unmatched: 6. Looked up from germline, CDR1 is SGDLS and CDR2 is YYNGEE. CDR3 coding DNA: TGTGCCAGCAGCGTATCGGGACAGGGAAGTAACACTGAAGCTTTCTTT. Translating gives CASSVSGQGSNTEAFF.

The V and J genes are TRBV7-2 and TRBJ1-4; no firm D call. CDR1 is SGHTA, CDR2 FQGNSA, per germline. V was trimmed by 5 bases and J by 5 bases, leaving 15 bases between them. The CDR3 extends over 15 amino acids. CDR3 region: CASSPSSGFNEKLFF. CDR3 bases: TGTGCCAGCAGCCCATCCTCGGGGTTCAATGAAAAACTGTTTTTT.

This chain joins TRBV30 and TRBJ2-7; no clear D gene. Trimming took off 6 bases at V and 2 bases at J, with 8 bases between the two ends. There are 11 residues in the CDR3. From germline, CDR1 is GTSNPN and CDR2 SVGIG (reference sequence). The CDR3 reads CACADTYEQYF. CDR3 in DNA: TGTGCCTGTGCGGATACCTACGAGCAGTACTTC.

This clone was seen more than once but under ten times. The rearrangement links TRBV28 to TRBJ1-1; 8 nucleotides match TRBD1. Losses at the gene ends were 5 bases for V and 0 bases for J; bases not matched to a gene: 8. This CDR3 is built from 16 residues. Germline CDR1 and CDR2: MDHEN and SYDVKM. The CDR3 DNA sequence: TGTGCCAGCAGTCTTTACCGGGACAGGCTGAACACTGAAGCTTTCTTT. Amino acid sequence: CASSLYRDRLNTEAFF.

This clone was counted a few times. Other DNA sequences in this specimen translate into the identical CDR3. The chain recombines TRBV14 with TRBJ2-5, with TRBD1 identical over 7 bases. There are 14 residues in the CDR3. The germline gives CDR1 SGHDN, CDR2 FVKESK. Germline trimming cut 4 bases from V and 2 bases from J; bases unmatched to any gene: 4. CDR3 protein: CASSPGQVQETQYF. In DNA form, the CDR3 reads TGTGCCAGCAGCCCTGGACAGGTACAAGAGACCCAGTACTTC.

The V call is TRBV11-2, the J call TRBJ1-1, with a weak D call TRBD1 (6 bases). Germline lookup yields CDR1 SGHAT and CDR2 FQNNGV. Trimming stripped 5 bases from V and 1 base from J, with 14 bases between. The CDR3 is 15 amino acids. DNA for the CDR3: TGTGCCAGCAGCCCATCGGGGGGCGAGAACACTGAAGCTTTCTTT. Protein sequence: CASSPSGGENTEAFF.

The chain joins TRBV6-6 to TRBJ2-1, with 10 bases fitting TRBD2. Trimming at V came to 5 bases and at J to 7 bases, leaving 8 bases not matched to a gene. CDR1 is MNHNY, CDR2 SVGAGI, per germline (reference sequence). The length of the CDR3 is 15 residues. CDR3 nucleotide sequence: TGTGCCAGCAGTCCCCGGACTAGCGGTGTAAATGAGCAGTTCTTC. Translation: CASSPRTSGVNEQFF.

This chain joins TRBV29-1 and TRBJ2-2; 11 nucleotides match TRBD2. V lost 5 bases to trimming and J lost 4 bases; unmatched junction nucleotides: 9. The CDR3 spans 16 residues. Germline V gives CDR1 SQVTM, CDR2 ANQGSEA. CDR3 bases: TGCAGCGTTACTAGCGGGAGTAGGGAGATCACCGGGGAGCTGTTTTTT. It specifies CSVTSGSREITGELFF.

This clone occurred a few times. The chain is built from TRBV11-3 and TRBJ2-1; 15 bases are shared with TRBD2. CDR3 length equals 15 residues. The V segment lost 4 bases and the J segment 13 bases; nucleotides outside the gene matches: 8. Germline V gene data show CDR1 as SGHNT and CDR2 as YENEEA. Written as DNA, the CDR3 is TGTGCCAGCAGCTGGACTAGCGGGAGGGCCATTCCCCAGTTCTTC. Translating it yields CASSWTSGRAIPQFF.

This chain connects TRBV11-2 to TRBJ2-5; tentatively, D is TRBD2 (5 bases). The CDR3 runs 13 residues. Trimming shortened V by 1 base and J by 5 bases, and 8 bases separated the two germline ends. Germline assignment: CDR1 SGHAT and CDR2 FQNNGV. The CDR3 bases are TGTGCCAGCAGCTTAGGAGGGTGGGAGACCCAGTACTTC. This encodes CASSLGGWETQYF.

J is TRBJ2-7 and V is TRBV7-2, with TRBD2 identical over 11 bases. J gave up 3 bases and V 5 bases, and 15 bases lay outside the gene matches. CDR3 length: 18 amino acids. CDR1 and CDR2 from the germline V gene are SGHTA and FQGNSA. Here the CDR3 reads CASSRTSGSSPLSYEQYF. The CDR3 bases are TGTGCCAGCAGCCGTACTAGCGGGAGTAGTCCCTTGAGCTACGAGCAGTACTTC.

The chain links TRBV4-3 to TRBJ1-6; D not resolved. Germline V gene lookup returns CDR1 LGHNA and CDR2 YSLEER. This CDR3 is 17 amino acids long. V was trimmed by 0 bases and J by 3 bases, leaving 12 bases between them. The CDR3: CASSQDRRRDYNSPLHF. CDR3 coding DNA: TGCGCCAGCAGCCAAGATCGACGTCGGGACTATAATTCACCCCTCCACTTT.

The chain uses TRBV6-5 and TRBJ2-2, with 14 bases matching TRBD2. The CDR3 has 15 amino acids. Trimming cost V 8 bases and J 6 bases; bases outside gene matches: 5. The germline gives CDR1 MNHEY, CDR2 SVGAGI. The CDR3 region is CASVGLAGDAGELFF. In nucleotides, the CDR3 is TGTGCCAGCGTGGGACTAGCGGGAGATGCCGGGGAGCTGTTTTTT.

V gene TRBV4-1 combines with J gene TRBJ2-3; perhaps TRBD2 as D (5 bases). Per germline, CDR1 MGHRA and CDR2 YSYEKL. The CDR3 spans 17 residues. V was cut by 1 base and J by 0 bases, with 14 bases left in between. For the CDR3, the DNA is TGCGCCAGCAGCCAAGGCCTCGCAGAGCGGAGCACAGATACGCAGTATTTT. This sequence encodes CASSQGLAERSTDTQYF.

The chain links TRBV5-1 to TRBJ2-5, with 7 bases aligning to TRBD2. Germline values: CDR1 SGHRS, CDR2 YFSETQ. J lost 0 bases, V lost 3 bases, and 5 bases had no gene match. This CDR3 spans 15 amino acids. Here the CDR3 DNA reads TGCGCCAGCAGCTACGGGGCGGGAGACCAAGAGACCCAGTACTTC. Amino acid sequence: CASSYGAGDQETQYF.

The rearrangement uses TRBV4-1 and TRBJ2-7, with 10 bases identical to TRBD2. CDR3 length equals 16 residues. Germline V gene lookup returns CDR1 MGHRA and CDR2 YSYEKL. V lost 0 bases and J lost 4; bases outside the gene matches: 6. The CDR3 protein is CASSQERASGGYEQYF. The CDR3 nucleotides are TGCGCCAGCAGCCAAGAAAGGGCTAGCGGGGGATACGAGCAGTACTTC.

V is TRBV11-3 and J is TRBJ1-1; D is unclear. The length of the CDR3 is 13 residues. The V gene lost 8 bases and the J gene lost 2 bases, with 12 bases spanning the gap. From germline, CDR1 is SGHNT and CDR2 YENEEA. The CDR3 spells CASSIAFNTEAFF. The CDR3 bases are TGTGCCAGCTCGATCGCGTTTAACACTGAAGCTTTCTTT.

The chain recombines TRBV28 with TRBJ2-1; 10 bases agree with TRBD2. This CDR3 is 18 amino acids long. CDR1 is MDHEN, CDR2 SYDVKM, per germline. The J segment lost 3 bases and the V segment lost 6 bases, leaving 14 bases of the junction unmatched. This CDR3 reads CASSLGRLAGAFYNEQFF. The CDR3 DNA follows: TGTGCCAGCAGCCTAGGGAGGCTAGCGGGAGCTTTCTACAATGAGCAGTTCTTC.

This sequence joins TRBV4-1 and TRBJ2-5; 14 positions match TRBD2. The junction had 13 bases not matched to a gene; V was cut back by 0 bases and J by 4 bases. CDR1 is MGHRA, CDR2 YSYEKL, per germline. The CDR3 consists of 20 residues. Here the CDR3 DNA reads TGCGCCAGCAGCCAAGACGTGCCGGGACTAGCGGGAGAGGTGGGAGAGACCCAGTACTTC. Translated: CASSQDVPGLAGEVGETQYF.